This paragraph reports one T cell receptor (beta chain). The antigen is undetermined. Profiling relied on immunoSEQ multiplex PCR, and the TCRdb table lists in-frame clones only, not all of them. Altogether 25,000 to 35,000 clones are present, roughly 79% being singletons, with the ten largest covering 2% to 2.5%. These data are taken from a study of regulatory dendritic cells for organ transplantation. Findings of the study overall: Alloreactive memory CD8+ T cell pools varied considerably between individuals. Memory CD8+ clonal expansion seemed more limited with regulatory than mature dendritic cells. Memory CD8+ T cells were the most oligoclonal; naive cells were highly diverse.

Naive CD45RA+ and memory CD45RO+ CD4+ or CD8+ T cells were FACS-sorted. This TCR was recovered from a human donor in good health. The specimen was memory CD4+ T cells from blood. The sample's subset: CD45RO+ memory T cells.

The CDR3 DNA sequence: TGTGCCAGCAGTTTATTTGCGGTGGAGACCCAGTACTTC. Amino acids: CASSLFAVETQYF. The rearrangement uses TRBV28 and TRBJ2-5, with D unclear. V was trimmed by 1 base and J by 5 bases, leaving 8 bases between them. CDR1 is MDHEN, CDR2 SYDVKM, per germline. The CDR3 consists of 13 residues. The full variable domain, completed using reference TRBV28 and TRBJ2-5, is DVKVTQSSRYLVKRTGEKVFLECVQDMDHENMFWYRQDPGLGLRLIYFSYDVKMKEKGDIPEGYSVSREKKERFSLILESASTNQTSMYLCASSLFAVETQYFGPGTRLLVL.